This T cell receptor beta chain was retrieved from a study of beta chain features in type 1 diabetes. General study points: TCRB CDR3s from Type 1 diabetes patients were moderately but significantly shorter in all four CD4+ subsets. TCRB repertoires of naive, central memory and Treg cells appeared more similar among patients than among healthy donors.

Sorting of CD4+ naive, central memory, regulatory and stem cell-like memory cells was performed via CD45RO/CCR7/CD25/CD127/CD95/CD27. TCRB transcripts that were expressed got sequenced, as all of the isolated RNA had been reverse transcribed. Sequenced by immunoSEQ multiplex PCR; TCRdb stores in-frame clones only, minus some. The profile shows roughly 240,000 clones, roughly 24% of them singletons. Comments on this clone: Its specificity is not known.

Trimming removed 2 bases from V and 4 bases from J, with 6 bases in between. Germline-derived CDR1 and CDR2 are MDHEN and SYDVKM. The CDR3 has 12 amino acids. What was sequenced was naive CD4+ T cells from blood. The rearrangement uses TRBV28 and TRBJ2-7; D gene ambiguous. The receptor was isolated from a woman in her thirties with type 1 diabetes. CDR3 sequence: CASSLIRYEQYF. For the CDR3, the DNA is TGTGCCAGCAGTTTAATCAGATACGAGCAGTACTTC.